These T cell receptor beta chains were read from a single sample in a study of neurological immune-mediated disorders. TCRdb called the 5' RACE reads again in MiXCR, with one record for every CDR3 protein. The sample lists some 31,000 distinct CDR3 sequences; roughly 4.4% were seen once. Material for sequencing was PBMCs. Receptors were obtained from a young man in good health. The conserved cysteine and the conserved F or W are not part of the CDR3 here.

length	V	J	CDR3
13	TRBV20-1	TRBJ2-5	SANGGRGRQETQY
12	TRBV7-9	TRBJ1-5	ASSGTDSNQPQH
13	TRBV4-1	TRBJ2-3	ASKQEQGGADTQY
12	TRBV18	TRBJ1-1	ASSPRDQNTEAF
12	TRBV7-2	TRBJ2-7	ASSLGAVGYEQY
13	TRBV12-3/TRBV12-4	TRBJ2-7	ASSPQGTATYEQY
14	TRBV29-1	TRBJ2-7	SVAGGHSPNSYEQY
12	TRBV5-1	TRBJ2-7	ASSLISTAHEQY
14	TRBV5-1	TRBJ2-7	ASSLGQSLISYEQY
12	TRBV7-9	TRBJ2-5	ASSSPVGGETQY
11	TRBV6-5	TRBJ2-5	ASRRRTRETQY
11	TRBV7-2	TRBJ2-5	ASSPPPMETQY
14	TRBV20-1	TRBJ2-3	SARVGGVRFTDTQY
13	TRBV5-1	TRBJ1-2	ASSLEDGKNYGYT
13	TRBV5-1	TRBJ2-3	ASSSDGQDTDTQY
16	TRBV5-1	TRBJ2-5	ASSWGLAGGFDQETQY
13	TRBV5-1	TRBJ2-2	ASSSGTAFTGELF
11	TRBV20-1	TRBJ1-5	SAADISNQPQH
12	TRBV9	TRBJ2-7	ASSVGDREREQY
11	TRBV7-7	TRBJ2-1	ASSLGQDNEQF
11	TRBV20-1	TRBJ1-2	SAPQGTNYGYT
15	TRBV7-2	TRBJ1-1	ASTSEDRGFRRTEAF
14	TRBV3-1	TRBJ2-7	ASSKGTGTASYEQY
15	TRBV5-1	TRBJ2-6	ASSLRTASSGANVLT
12	TRBV12-3/TRBV12-4	TRBJ2-1	ASSPSGGRDEQF
11	TRBV20-1	TRBJ2-5	SATDRVKETQY